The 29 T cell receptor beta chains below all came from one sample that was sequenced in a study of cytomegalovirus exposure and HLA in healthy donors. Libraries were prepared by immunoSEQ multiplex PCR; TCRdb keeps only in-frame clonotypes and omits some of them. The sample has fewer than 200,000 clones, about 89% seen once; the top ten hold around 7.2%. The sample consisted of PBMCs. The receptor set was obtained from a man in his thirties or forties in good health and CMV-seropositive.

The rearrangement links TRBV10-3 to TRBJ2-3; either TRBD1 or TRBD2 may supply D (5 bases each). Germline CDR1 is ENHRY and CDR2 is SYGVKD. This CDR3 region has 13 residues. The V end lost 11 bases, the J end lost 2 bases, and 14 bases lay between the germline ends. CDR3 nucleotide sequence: TGTGCCCACTCCGGGACCTCCACAGATACGCAGTATTTT. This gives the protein CAHSGTSTDTQYF.

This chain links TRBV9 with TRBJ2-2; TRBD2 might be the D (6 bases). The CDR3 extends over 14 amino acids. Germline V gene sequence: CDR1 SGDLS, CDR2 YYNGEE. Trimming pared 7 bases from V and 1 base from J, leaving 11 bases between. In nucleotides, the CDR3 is TGTGCCAGCGCATTCGGGGGGAACACCGGGGAGCTGTTTTTT. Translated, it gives CASAFGGNTGELFF.

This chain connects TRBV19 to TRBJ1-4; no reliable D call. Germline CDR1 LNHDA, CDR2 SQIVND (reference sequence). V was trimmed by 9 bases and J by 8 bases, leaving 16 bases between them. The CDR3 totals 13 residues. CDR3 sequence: CASLGEGREKLFF. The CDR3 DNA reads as TGTGCCAGCCTTGGCGAAGGACGGGAAAAACTGTTTTTT. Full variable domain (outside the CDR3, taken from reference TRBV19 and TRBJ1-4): DGGITQSPKYLFRKEGQNVTLSCEQNLNHDAMYWYRQDPGQGLRLIYYSQIVNDFQKGDIAEGYSVSREKKESFPLTVTSAQKNPTAFYLCASLGEGREKLFFGSGTQLSVL.

The CDR3 nucleotides are TGTGCCAGCAGCTTAGGGTTAGGGTCTGGGGCCAACGTCCTGACTTTC. Translated: CASSLGLGSGANVLTF. The rearrangement links TRBV5-4 to TRBJ2-6; D is ambiguous. This CDR3 is built from 16 residues. Trimming took off 2 bases at V and 1 base at J, with 10 bases between the two ends. Germline values: CDR1 SGHNT, CDR2 YYREEE (reference sequence).

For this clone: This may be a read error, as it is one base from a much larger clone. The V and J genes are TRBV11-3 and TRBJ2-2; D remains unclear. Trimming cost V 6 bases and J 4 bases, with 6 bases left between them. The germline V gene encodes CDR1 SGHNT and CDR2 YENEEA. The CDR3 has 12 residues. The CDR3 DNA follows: TGTGCCAGCAGTTACCTCACCGGGGAGCTGTTTTTT. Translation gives CASSYLTGELFF.

The DNA for the CDR3 is TGCAGCGTTGAAGTTCCAGGGGATACGCAGTATTTT. Amino acid sequence: CSVEVPGDTQYF. The chain links TRBV29-1 to TRBJ2-3, with a weak D call TRBD1 (5 bases). Trimming pared 1 base from V and 6 bases from J, leaving 8 bases between. The CDR3 is 12 amino acids. CDR1 is SQVTM, CDR2 ANQGSEA, per germline.

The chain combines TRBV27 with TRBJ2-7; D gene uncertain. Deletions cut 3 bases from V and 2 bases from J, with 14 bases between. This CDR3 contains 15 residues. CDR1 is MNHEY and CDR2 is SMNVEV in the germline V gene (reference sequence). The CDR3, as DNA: TGTGCCAGCAGTTTCCTCCGTGATCCGACCTACGAGCAGTACTTC. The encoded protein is CASSFLRDPTYEQYF.

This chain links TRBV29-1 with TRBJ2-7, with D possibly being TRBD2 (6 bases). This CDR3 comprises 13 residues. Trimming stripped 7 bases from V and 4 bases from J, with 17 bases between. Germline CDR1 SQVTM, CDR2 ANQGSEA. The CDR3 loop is CSAGTGGLYEQYF. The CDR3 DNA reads TGCAGCGCTGGGACTGGGGGTTTGTACGAGCAGTACTTC.

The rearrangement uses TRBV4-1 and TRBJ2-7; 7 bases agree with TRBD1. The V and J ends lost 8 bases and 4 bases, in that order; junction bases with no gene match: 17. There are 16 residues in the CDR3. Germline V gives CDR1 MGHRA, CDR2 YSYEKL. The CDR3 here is CASRLHTQGQLYEQYF. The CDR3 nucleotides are TGCGCCAGCCGCCTGCACACACAGGGGCAGTTGTACGAGCAGTACTTC.

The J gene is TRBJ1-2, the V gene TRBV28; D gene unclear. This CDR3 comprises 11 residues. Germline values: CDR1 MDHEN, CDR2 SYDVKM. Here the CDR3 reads CAHSTHYGYTF. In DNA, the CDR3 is TGTGCACACAGCACCCATTATGGCTACACCTTC.

CDR3 nucleotide sequence: TGTGCCAGCAGTGCGGGACAGGGAAGGACCGGGGAGCTGTTTTTT. This sequence encodes CASSAGQGRTGELFF. The chain carries TRBV6-4 and TRBJ2-2; TRBD1 matches at 9 bases. Germline trimming cut 4 bases from V and 5 bases from J; bases unmatched to any gene: 5. The CDR3 spans 15 residues. Germline V gene data show CDR1 as MRHNA and CDR2 as SNTAGT.

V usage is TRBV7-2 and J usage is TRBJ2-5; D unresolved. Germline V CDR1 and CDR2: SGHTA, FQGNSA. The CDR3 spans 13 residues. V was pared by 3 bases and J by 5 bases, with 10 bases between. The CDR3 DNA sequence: TGTGCCAGCAGCTTGAATCACGGGGAGACCCAGTACTTC. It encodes CASSLNHGETQYF.

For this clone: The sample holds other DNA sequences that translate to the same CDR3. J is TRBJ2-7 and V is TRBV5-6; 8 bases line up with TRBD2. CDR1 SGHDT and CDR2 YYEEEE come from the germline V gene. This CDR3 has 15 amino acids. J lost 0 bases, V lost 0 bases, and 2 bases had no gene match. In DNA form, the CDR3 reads TGTGCCAGCAGCTTGGGCGGGACTAGCTCCTACGAGCAGTACTTC. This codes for CASSLGGTSSYEQYF.

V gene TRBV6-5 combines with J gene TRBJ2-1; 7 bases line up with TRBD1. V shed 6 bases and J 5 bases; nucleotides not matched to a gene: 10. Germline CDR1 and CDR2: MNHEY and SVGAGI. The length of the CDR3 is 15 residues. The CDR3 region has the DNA TGTGCCAGCAGGGACTCGGGACAGATAAACAATGAGCAGTTCTTC. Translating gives CASRDSGQINNEQFF.

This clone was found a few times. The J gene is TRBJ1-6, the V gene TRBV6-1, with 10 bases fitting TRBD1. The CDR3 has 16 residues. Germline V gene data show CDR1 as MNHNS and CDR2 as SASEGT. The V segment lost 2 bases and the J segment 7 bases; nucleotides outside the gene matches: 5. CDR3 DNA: TGTGCCAGCAGTGAACCCCGGGACAGGGGCAATTCACCCCTCCACTTT. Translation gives CASSEPRDRGNSPLHF.

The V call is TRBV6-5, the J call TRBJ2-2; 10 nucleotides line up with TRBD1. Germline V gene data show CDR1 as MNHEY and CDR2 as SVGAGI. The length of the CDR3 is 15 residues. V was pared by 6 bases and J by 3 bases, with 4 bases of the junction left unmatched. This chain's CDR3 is CASSRGTGDTGELFF. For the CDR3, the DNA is TGTGCCAGCAGCCGAGGGACAGGGGACACCGGGGAGCTGTTTTTT.

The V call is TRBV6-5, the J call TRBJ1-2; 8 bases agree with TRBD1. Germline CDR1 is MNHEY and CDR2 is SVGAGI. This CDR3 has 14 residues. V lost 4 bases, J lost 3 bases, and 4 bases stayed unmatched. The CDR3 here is CASSSYRGDYGYTF. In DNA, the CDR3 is TGTGCCAGCAGTTCCTACAGGGGGGACTATGGCTACACCTTC.

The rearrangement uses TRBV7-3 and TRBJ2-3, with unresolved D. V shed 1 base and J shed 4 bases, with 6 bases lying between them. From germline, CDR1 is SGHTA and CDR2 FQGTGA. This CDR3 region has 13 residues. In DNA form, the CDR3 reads TGTGCCAGCAGCTTAAGGACCGCAGATACGCAGTATTTT. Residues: CASSLRTADTQYF.

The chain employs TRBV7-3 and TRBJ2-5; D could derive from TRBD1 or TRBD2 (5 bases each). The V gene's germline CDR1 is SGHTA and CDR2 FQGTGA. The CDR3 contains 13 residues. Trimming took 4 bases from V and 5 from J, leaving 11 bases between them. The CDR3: CASSSQGPETQYF. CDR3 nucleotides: TGTGCCAGCAGCTCGCAGGGACCCGAGACCCAGTACTTC.

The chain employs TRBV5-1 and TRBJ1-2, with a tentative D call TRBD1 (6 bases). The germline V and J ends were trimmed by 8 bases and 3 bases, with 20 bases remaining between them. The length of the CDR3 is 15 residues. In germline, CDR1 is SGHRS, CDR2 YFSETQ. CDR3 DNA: TGCGCCAGTTCTGACTGGGGGCTCGTGGACTATGGCTACACCTTC. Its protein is CASSDWGLVDYGYTF.

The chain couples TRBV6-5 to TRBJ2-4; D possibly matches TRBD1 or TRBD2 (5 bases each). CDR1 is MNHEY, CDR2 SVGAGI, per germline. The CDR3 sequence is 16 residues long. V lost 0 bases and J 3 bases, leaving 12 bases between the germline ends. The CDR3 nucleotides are TGTGCCAGCAGTTACTCTGAGACAGACTACAAAAACATTCAGTACTTC. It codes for CASSYSETDYKNIQYF.

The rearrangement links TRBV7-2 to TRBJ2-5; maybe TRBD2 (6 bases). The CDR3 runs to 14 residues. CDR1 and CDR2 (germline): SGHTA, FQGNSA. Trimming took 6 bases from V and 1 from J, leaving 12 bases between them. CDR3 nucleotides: TGTGCCAGCAGGAAAGAGCGGGTCCAAGAGACCCAGTACTTC. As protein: CASRKERVQETQYF. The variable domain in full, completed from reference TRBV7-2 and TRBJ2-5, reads GAGVSQSPSNKVTEKGKDVELRCDPISGHTALYWYRQSLGQGLEFLIYFQGNSAPDKSGLPSDRFSAERTGGSVSTLTIQRTQQEDSAVYLCASRKERVQETQYFGPGTRLLVL.

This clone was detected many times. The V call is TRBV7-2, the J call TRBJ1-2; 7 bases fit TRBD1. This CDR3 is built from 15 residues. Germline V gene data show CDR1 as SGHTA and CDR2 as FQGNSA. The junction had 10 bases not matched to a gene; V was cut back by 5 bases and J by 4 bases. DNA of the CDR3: TGTGCCAGCAGCCCAAGCGGGGACAGCATCTATGGCTACACCTTC. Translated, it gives CASSPSGDSIYGYTF.

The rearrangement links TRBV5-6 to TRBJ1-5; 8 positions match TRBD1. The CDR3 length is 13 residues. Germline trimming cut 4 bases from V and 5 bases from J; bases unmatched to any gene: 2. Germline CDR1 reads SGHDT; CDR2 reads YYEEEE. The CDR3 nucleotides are TGTGCCAGCAGCCCGGACAGGGATCAGCCCCAGCATTTT. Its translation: CASSPDRDQPQHF. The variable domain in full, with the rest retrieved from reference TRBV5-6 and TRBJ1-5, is DAGVTQSPTHLIKTRGQQVTLRCSPKSGHDTVSWYQQALGQGPQFIFQYYEEEERQRGNFPDRFSGHQFPNYSSELNVNALLLGDSALYLCASSPDRDQPQHFGDGTRLSIL.

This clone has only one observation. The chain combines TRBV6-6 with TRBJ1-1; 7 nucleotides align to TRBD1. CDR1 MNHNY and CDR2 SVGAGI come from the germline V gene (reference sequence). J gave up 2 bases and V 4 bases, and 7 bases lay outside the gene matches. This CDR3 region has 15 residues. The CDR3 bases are TGTGCCAGCAGTTCCCACAGGGGCCCCAACACTGAAGCTTTCTTT. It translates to CASSSHRGPNTEAFF.

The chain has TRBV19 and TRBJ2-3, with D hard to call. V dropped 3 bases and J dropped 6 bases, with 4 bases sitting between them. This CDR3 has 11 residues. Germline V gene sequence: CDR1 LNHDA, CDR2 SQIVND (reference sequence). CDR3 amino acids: CASSMEDTQYF. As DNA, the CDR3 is TGTGCCAGTAGTATGGAGGATACGCAGTATTTT.

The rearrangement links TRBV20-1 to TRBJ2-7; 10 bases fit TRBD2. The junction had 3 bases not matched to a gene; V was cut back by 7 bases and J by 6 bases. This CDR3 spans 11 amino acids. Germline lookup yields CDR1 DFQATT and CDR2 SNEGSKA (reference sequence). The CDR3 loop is CSVGLASEQYF. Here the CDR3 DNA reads TGCAGTGTGGGACTAGCGTCCGAGCAGTACTTC.

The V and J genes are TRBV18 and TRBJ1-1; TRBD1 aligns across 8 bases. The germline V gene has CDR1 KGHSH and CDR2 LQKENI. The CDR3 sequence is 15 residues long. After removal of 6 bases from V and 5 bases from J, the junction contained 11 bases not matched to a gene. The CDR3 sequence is CASSPETGARTEAFF. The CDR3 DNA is TGTGCCAGCTCCCCTGAGACAGGGGCGCGGACTGAAGCTTTCTTT. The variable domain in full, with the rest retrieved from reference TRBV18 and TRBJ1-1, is NAGVMQNPRHLVRRRGQEARLRCSPMKGHSHVYWYRQLPEEGLKFMVYLQKENIIDESGMPKERFSAEFPKEGPSILRIQQVVRGDSAAYFCASSPETGARTEAFFGQGTRLTVV.

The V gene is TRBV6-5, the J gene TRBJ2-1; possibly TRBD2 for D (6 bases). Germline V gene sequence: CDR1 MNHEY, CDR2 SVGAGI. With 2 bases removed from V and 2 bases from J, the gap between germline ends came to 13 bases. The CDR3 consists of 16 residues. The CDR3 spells CASSYIGGDPYNEQFF. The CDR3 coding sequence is TGTGCCAGCAGTTACATCGGCGGGGACCCCTACAATGAGCAGTTCTTC.